What follows are 22 T cell receptor beta chains derived from one specimen sequenced in a study of cytomegalovirus exposure and HLA in healthy donors. The PCR was carried out with 60 Vbeta primers and 13 Jbeta primers. TCRdb keeps only in-frame clones here, not all; method: immunoSEQ multiplex PCR. In the table there are 160,000 or so clones, approximately 80% of which are singletons. The sequencing sample was made of PBMCs. The receptor source for this set is a man between 18 and 29 years old in good health and CMV-seropositive.

The V gene is TRBV7-2, the J gene TRBJ1-2, with TRBD1 identical over 12 bases. Germline assignment: CDR1 SGHTA and CDR2 FQGNSA. The CDR3 totals 14 residues. J gave up 7 bases and V 5 bases, and 5 bases lay outside the gene matches. The CDR3 sequence: CASSNPGQGAGYTF. CDR3 coding DNA: TGTGCCAGCAGCAATCCGGGACAGGGGGCTGGCTACACCTTC. Full variable domain (rest looked up from reference TRBV7-2 and TRBJ1-2): GAGVSQSPSNKVTEKGKDVELRCDPISGHTALYWYRQSLGQGLEFLIYFQGNSAPDKSGLPSDRFSAERTGGSVSTLTIQRTQQEDSAVYLCASSNPGQGAGYTFGSGTRLTVV.

With regard to this clone: Sequence at one end of the junction differs from germline and may be a read error. The sample holds other DNA sequences that translate to the same CDR3. The V call is TRBV10-3, the J call TRBJ1-4, with D unclear. Per germline, CDR1 ENHRY and CDR2 SYGVKD. This CDR3 contains 16 residues. The CDR3 sequence: CAISESSGRSSEKLFF. DNA for the CDR3: TGCGCCATCAGTGAGTCGTCAGGAAGGTCGAGTGAAAAACTGTTTTTT.

The CDR3 loop reads CASSQASGSLTGELFF. In DNA, the CDR3 is TGTGCCAGCAGCCAAGCTAGCGGGAGTCTCACCGGGGAGCTGTTTTTT. This chain uses TRBV7-2 with TRBJ2-2; 10 nucleotides match TRBD2. The CDR3 has 16 residues. Germline V gene sequence: CDR1 SGHTA, CDR2 FQGNSA. Trimming removed 5 bases from V and 4 bases from J; junction bases left unmatched: 7.

There are a few counts of this clone. The V call is TRBV19, the J call TRBJ2-5, with a possible D match to TRBD1 (5 bases). CDR3 length: 15 amino acids. Trimming pared 5 bases from V and 10 bases from J, leaving 23 bases between. Germline CDR1 and CDR2: LNHDA and SQIVND (reference sequence). The CDR3 region has the DNA TGTGCCAGTAGTTCCCGCCCACAGGTTTCTCAGGGCCAGTACTTC. Translated, it gives CASSSRPQVSQGQYF.

This chain links TRBV6-5 with TRBJ2-1; D possibly corresponds to TRBD2 (7 bases). Deletions cut 0 bases from V and 0 bases from J, with 9 bases between. Germline values: CDR1 MNHEY, CDR2 SVGAGI. The CDR3 sequence is 16 residues long. The CDR3 DNA reads TGTGCCAGCAGTTACTCGGGGGGGGCCTCCTACAATGAGCAGTTCTTC. Translated, it gives CASSYSGGASYNEQFF.

CDR3 amino acids: CASSMTSGSSLSEQYF. CDR3 DNA: TGTGCCAGTAGTATGACTAGCGGGAGCTCACTGAGCGAGCAGTACTTC. The gene calls are TRBV19 and TRBJ2-7, with 12 bases that match TRBD2. Germline loops: CDR1 LNHDA, CDR2 SQIVND (reference sequence). CDR3 length: 16 amino acids. V shed 3 bases and J 6 bases; nucleotides not matched to a gene: 9.

The V call is TRBV27, the J call TRBJ1-3; D might be TRBD1 (6 bases). V was pared by 5 bases and J by 1 base, with 15 bases between. CDR1 and CDR2 (germline): MNHEY, SMNVEV (reference sequence). This CDR3 contains 16 residues. The CDR3, as DNA: TGTGCCAGCAGTCCTAACTCCGGGACATCTGGAAACACCATATATTTT. It codes for CASSPNSGTSGNTIYF.

The rearrangement joins TRBV10-3 to TRBJ2-1; TRBD2 matches at 7 bases. The J segment lost 4 bases and the V segment lost 10 bases, leaving 4 bases of the junction unmatched. Looked up from germline, CDR1 is ENHRY and CDR2 is SYGVKD. CDR3 length: 12 amino acids. The CDR3 loop reads CATTSDYNEQFF. In DNA, the CDR3 is TGTGCCACCACTAGCGATTACAATGAGCAGTTCTTC.

This clone was counted only a few times. V is TRBV10-1 and J is TRBJ2-5; D is perhaps TRBD2 (5 bases). Gene TRBJ2-7 matches the end of the DNA better, so the J call may be wrong. CDR1 and CDR2 from the germline V gene are WNHNN and SYGVQD (reference sequence). This CDR3 comprises 15 residues. CDR3 DNA: TGCGCCAGCAGTCCCTCCGGGGAAGACACCTACGAGCAGTACTTC. Encoded protein: CASSPSGEDTYEQYF.

The V and J genes are TRBV7-9 and TRBJ1-2; possibly TRBD1 for D (5 bases). The CDR3 extends over 16 amino acids. CDR1 and CDR2 (germline): SEHNR, FQNEAQ (reference sequence). Trimming removed 5 bases at V and 4 bases at J, with 20 bases between. Written as DNA, the CDR3 is TGTGCCAGCAGCCTCGCGACAGCGCCGTCTAGCTATGGCTACACCTTC. It is translated as CASSLATAPSSYGYTF.

The chain combines TRBV29-1 with TRBJ2-5; a possible D gene is TRBD2 (6 bases). Germline V gives CDR1 SQVTM, CDR2 ANQGSEA. The CDR3 spans 13 residues. Trimming took 3 bases from V and 4 from J, leaving 12 bases between them. The CDR3 bases are TGCAGCGTTGACCCGGGAGCCCTAGAGACCCAGTACTTC. Encoded protein: CSVDPGALETQYF.

The chain couples TRBV5-1 to TRBJ2-5; TRBD1 agrees at 9 bases. The CDR3 covers 13 residues. Unmatched junction bases numbered 0, after V lost 3 bases and J lost 3 bases. Looked up from germline, CDR1 is SGHRS and CDR2 is YFSETQ. The CDR3 here is CASSWDREETQYF. CDR3 sequence (DNA): TGCGCCAGCAGCTGGGACAGGGAAGAGACCCAGTACTTC.

This chain links TRBV10-2 with TRBJ2-2; D might be TRBD1 (5 bases). Trimming took off 2 bases at V and 0 bases at J, with 10 bases between the two ends. Germline V gene sequence: CDR1 WSHSY, CDR2 SAAADI. This CDR3 has 16 residues. The CDR3 DNA sequence: TGCGCCAGCAGTGAGAACAGGCCCGCGAACACCGGGGAGCTGTTTTTT. Its protein is CASSENRPANTGELFF.

The rearrangement uses TRBV6-5 and TRBJ2-7; D possibly corresponds to TRBD1 (5 bases). CDR3 length equals 11 residues. Germline loops: CDR1 MNHEY, CDR2 SVGAGI. V lost 7 bases, J lost 4 bases, and 8 bases lay in between. The chain's CDR3 is CASTQGYEQYF. The CDR3 DNA is TGTGCCAGCACTCAGGGTTACGAGCAGTACTTC.

The chain carries TRBV5-1 and TRBJ1-1, with 8 bases matching TRBD1. J gave up 4 bases and V 2 bases, and 4 bases lay outside the gene matches. Germline loops: CDR1 SGHRS, CDR2 YFSETQ. The CDR3 runs 14 residues. The chain's CDR3 is CASSFEQGVTEAFF. For the CDR3, the DNA is TGCGCCAGCAGCTTCGAACAGGGGGTCACTGAAGCTTTCTTT.

The chain couples TRBV4-3 to TRBJ2-2; perhaps TRBD2 as D (7 bases). Germline CDR1 is LGHNA and CDR2 is YSLEER. With 3 bases removed from V and 6 bases from J, the gap between germline ends came to 20 bases. The CDR3 runs 17 residues. The CDR3 DNA follows: TGCGCCAGCAGCCAGGGGATTGCGGGGGCGGGGTCCGGGGAGCTGTTTTTT. It yields the protein CASSQGIAGAGSGELFF.

This clone has only a few counts. V usage is TRBV7-9 and J usage is TRBJ2-1, with TRBD1 matching over 9 bases. The ends lost 4 bases at V and 3 bases at J; junction bases unmatched: 4. Germline assignment: CDR1 SEHNR and CDR2 FQNEAQ (reference sequence). CDR3 size: 15 residues. In DNA form, the CDR3 reads TGTGCCAGCAGCTCGGGACAGGGAAACTACAATGAGCAGTTCTTC. Encoded protein: CASSSGQGNYNEQFF.

This chain uses TRBV6-6 with TRBJ2-1, with D perhaps TRBD2 (6 bases). Germline V gene lookup returns CDR1 MNHNY and CDR2 SVGAGI (reference sequence). With 2 bases removed from V and 4 bases from J, the gap between germline ends came to 12 bases. This CDR3 comprises 15 residues. The CDR3 DNA follows: TGTGCCAGCAGTTACGAGGGAGGAGTTTACAATGAGCAGTTCTTC. Translation: CASSYEGGVYNEQFF.

The chain links TRBV19 to TRBJ2-7, with D possibly matching TRBD2 (5 bases). Trimming cost V 9 bases and J 2 bases, with 14 bases left between them. The germline CDR1 and CDR2 sequences are LNHDA and SQIVND (reference sequence). This CDR3 contains 13 residues. In DNA, the CDR3 is TGTGCCAGCGCACCCGGGATCCCCTACGAGCAGTACTTC. It specifies CASAPGIPYEQYF.

The chain carries TRBV5-8 and TRBJ2-3, with 8 bases fitting TRBD2. Germline V gives CDR1 SGHTS, CDR2 YDEGEE. This CDR3 contains 17 residues. Trimming cost V 0 bases and J 2 bases; bases outside gene matches: 8. The CDR3 DNA sequence: TGTGCCAGCAGCTTGGGGATAGCGGGGTCCTCCACAGATACGCAGTATTTT. Translation gives CASSLGIAGSSTDTQYF.

The gene calls are TRBV25-1 and TRBJ2-7; 10 bases align to TRBD1. Losses at the gene ends were 3 bases for V and 6 bases for J; bases not matched to a gene: 8. CDR1 is MGHDK, CDR2 SYGVNS, per germline. This CDR3 is built from 15 residues. The CDR3 sequence is CASSDRTGGGSEQYF. The CDR3 nucleotides are TGTGCCAGCAGTGACCGGACAGGGGGGGGTTCCGAGCAGTACTTC.

The chain recombines TRBV11-1 with TRBJ2-3, with 10 nucleotides matching TRBD1. The CDR3 sequence is 16 residues long. Trimming cost V 0 bases and J 1 base; bases outside gene matches: 1. The germline CDR1 and CDR2 sequences are SGHAT and FQDESV (reference sequence). The CDR3 DNA follows: TGTGCCAGCAGCTTAGCCGGGACAGGGGGCACAGATACGCAGTATTTT. This translates into CASSLAGTGGTDTQYF.